This is a list of T cell receptor beta chains from one sample in a study of T cell repertoires in cytomegalovirus infection. In TCRdb, the reads were re-called with MiXCR into one record per CDR3 protein. Of hundreds of thousands of distinct CDR3 sequences listed, roughly 15% are singletons. Sequencing was performed on PBMCs. Source of these receptors: a human donor in good health (CMV status not recorded). Some clones in this sample may be carry-over from other donors' samples. Each CDR3 is given with its conserved first and last residue. D genes are given only for firm matches. Some rows mark clone size as missing; the rest say once, few, many or name a class of expanded clone.

j_call d_call v_call clone_size cdr3_aa cdr3_nt
TRBJ1-6 . TRBV7-6 many CASSLNSETPFLHF TGTGCCAGCAGCTTAAACTCAGAAACCCCCTTCCTCCACTTT
TRBJ1-4 . TRBV28 few CASSSRVEEKLFF TGTGCCAGCAGTTCTAGGGTGGAAGAAAAACTGTTTTTT
TRBJ1-2 TRBD1 TRBV20-1 . CSAGTPGQGYGYTF TGCAGTGCTGGTACCCCGGGACAGGGCTATGGCTACACCTTC
TRBJ1-1 . TRBV29-1 . CSVEDQKNTEAFF TGCAGCGTTGAAGACCAGAAGAACACTGAAGCTTTCTTT
TRBJ2-1 . TRBV7-2 many CASSLDGSLIVREQFF TGTGCCAGCAGCTTAGATGGGTCACTAATAGTCAGGGAGCAGTTCTTC
TRBJ2-7 TRBD2 TRBV7-2 many CASSSVLAGTYEQYF TGTGCCAGCAGCTCCGTACTAGCGGGGACCTACGAGCAGTACTTC
TRBJ2-5 . TRBV27 . CASSSYRERLF TGTGCCAGCAGCTCCTACAGGGAAAGGCTCTTC
TRBJ2-7 TRBD2 TRBV3-1 . CASSQGAGGPQTYEQYF TGTGCCAGCAGCCAAGGAGCGGGGGGGCCACAAACCTACGAGCAGTACTTC
TRBJ2-5 TRBD1 TRBV2 . CASVRGLEETQYF TGTGCCAGCGTCAGGGGGCTCGAGGAGACCCAGTACTTC
TRBJ2-7 TRBD1 TRBV12-3/TRBV12-4 once CASASTGGAYEQYF TGTGCCAGCGCATCTACAGGGGGTGCCTACGAGCAGTACTTC
TRBJ2-1 TRBD2 TRBV3-1 . CASSGLASDEQFF TGTGCCAGCAGCGGACTAGCGAGCGATGAGCAGTTCTTC
TRBJ2-7 . TRBV6-2/TRBV6-3 few CASSGHLTYEQYF TGTGCCAGCAGTGGACACCTTACCTACGAGCAGTACTTC
TRBJ2-1 TRBD1 TRBV6-1 few CASSDRGKLDNEQFF TGTGCCAGCAGCGACAGGGGGAAGTTGGACAATGAGCAGTTCTTC
TRBJ2-3 . TRBV7-8 many CASSLGWQGGDTQYF TGTGCCAGCAGCTTAGGTTGGCAGGGGGGAGATACGCAGTATTTT
TRBJ1-3 TRBD1 TRBV10-3 . CAISEQGAFGNTIYF TGTGCCATCAGTGAACAGGGGGCGTTCGGAAACACCATATATTTT
TRBJ1-6 . TRBV7-2 many CASSEAPGRSGSPLHF TGTGCCAGCAGCGAAGCTCCGGGAAGATCCGGATCACCCCTCCACTTT
TRBJ2-2 TRBD1 TRBV6-1 many CASSPTGSNTGELFF TGTGCCAGCAGTCCGACAGGGTCGAACACCGGGGAGCTGTTTTTT
TRBJ2-7 TRBD1 TRBV4-3 many CASSQDSGTGGAEQYF TGCGCCAGCAGCCAAGATTCAGGGACAGGGGGCGCCGAGCAGTACTTC
TRBJ1-4 . TRBV29-1 few CSAERVNSATNEKLFF TGCAGCGCCGAACGGGTAAACAGTGCAACTAATGAAAAACTGTTTTTT
TRBJ2-1 . TRBV7-6 many CASSLGDREQFF TGTGCCAGCAGCTTAGGAGATAGGGAGCAGTTCTTC
TRBJ2-7 . TRBV12-3/TRBV12-4 many CASSLQPPPYEQYF TGTGCCAGCAGTTTACAGCCCCCACCTTACGAGCAGTACTTC
TRBJ2-3 . TRBV5-8 many CARSRAVMASDGADTQYF TGTGCCAGGAGCCGGGCAGTGATGGCCTCGGATGGCGCAGATACGCAGTATTTT
TRBJ1-1 . TRBV28 . CASSTPGAYNTEAFF TGTGCCAGCTCTACCCCGGGGGCCTATAACACTGAAGCTTTCTTT
TRBJ2-3 . TRBV10-3 few CAIDSGIDTQYF TGTGCCATTGACTCAGGGATAGATACGCAGTATTTT
TRBJ2-5 . TRBV12-3/TRBV12-4 . CASSEGSGETQYF TGTGCCAGCAGTGAAGGGTCGGGGGAGACCCAGTACTTC
TRBJ2-7 . TRBV7-6 many CASSLSATTLSYEQYF TGTGCCAGCAGCTTATCCGCCACAACCCTCTCCTACGAGCAGTACTTC
TRBJ1-3 TRBD1 TRBV7-6 . CASGEGAFSGNTIYF TGTGCCAGCGGGGAGGGGGCATTCTCTGGAAACACCATATATTTT
TRBJ2-3 TRBD2 TRBV27 few CASSLFLAGAASTDTQYF TGTGCCAGCAGTTTATTTCTAGCGGGGGCCGCGAGCACAGATACGCAGTATTTT
TRBJ1-1 TRBD1 TRBV4-1 few CASSQEGIPGGKAFF TGCGCCAGCAGCCAAGAGGGGATACCAGGGGGCAAAGCTTTCTTT
TRBJ2-3 . TRBV10-3 . CAISRHSTDTQYF TGTGCCATCAGCAGACATAGCACAGATACGCAGTATTTT
TRBJ2-7 . TRBV20-1 . CSARVGRGHEQYF TGCAGTGCTAGAGTGGGGCGCGGGCACGAGCAGTACTTC
TRBJ1-2 TRBD1 TRBV7-2 few CASSSGTGWVGYTF TGTGCCAGCAGCTCCGGGACAGGGTGGGTTGGCTACACCTTC
TRBJ2-7 TRBD2 TRBV28 many CASSSMGLAGGYEQYF TGTGCCAGCAGTTCAATGGGACTAGCTGGGGGCTACGAGCAGTACTTC
TRBJ1-1 TRBD1 TRBV6-5 many CASSPGTGRNTEAFF TGTGCCAGCAGTCCAGGGACAGGACGGAACACTGAAGCTTTCTTT
TRBJ2-5 TRBD2 TRBV28 many CASSPDSGGLGETQYF TGTGCCAGCAGCCCAGACAGCGGGGGCCTTGGAGAGACCCAGTACTTC
TRBJ1-6 . TRBV27 many CASSLIGRPLHF TGTGCCAGCAGTTTGATAGGGCGACCCCTCCACTTT
TRBJ2-7 TRBD2 TRBV5-4 . CASSASSGVNEQYF TGTGCCAGCAGCGCATCTAGCGGGGTAAACGAGCAGTACTTC
TRBJ2-3 . TRBV6-6 many CASSYRGGGTDTQYF TGTGCCAGCAGTTACCGTGGGGGAGGCACAGATACGCAGTATTTT
TRBJ1-3 . TRBV6-5 many CASSYTGGAGNTIYF TGTGCCAGCAGTTACACCGGGGGGGCCGGAAACACCATATATTTT
TRBJ2-1 TRBD2 TRBV24-1 few CATSRGTSGNNEQFF TGTGCCACCAGTCGTGGTACTAGCGGAAACAATGAGCAGTTCTTC
TRBJ2-3 TRBD2 TRBV19 many CASSILAGAVRDTQYF TGTGCCAGTAGTATACTAGCGGGGGCCGTCCGCGATACGCAGTATTTT